These 15 T cell receptor beta chains originate from one sample sequenced in a study of shared clonotypes between healthy human individuals. Data came from immunoSEQ multiplex PCR; TCRdb stores just in-frame clones and leaves some out. The sample shows roughly 2.2 million clones, 85% to 95% of them seen only once. Sequences were obtained from naive CD4+ T cells from PBMCs. Subset indicated: CD45RA+ positively selected. These TCRs come from a man younger than 30 in good health. Some clones in this sample may be carry-over from other donors' samples.

J is TRBJ1-2 and V is TRBV7-3; D is perhaps TRBD1 (5 bases). The length of the CDR3 is 14 residues. Trimming removed 2 bases from V and 6 bases from J, with 13 bases in between. CDR1 is SGHTA, CDR2 FQGTGA, per germline. The CDR3 reads CASSLGTSGDGYTF. The CDR3 DNA follows: TGTGCCAGCAGCTTAGGGACCTCCGGGGATGGCTACACCTTC. The variable domain in full, with the rest retrieved from reference TRBV7-3 and TRBJ1-2, is GAGVSQTPSNKVTEKGKYVELRCDPISGHTALYWYRQSLGQGPEFLIYFQGTGAADDSGLPNDRFFAVRPEGSVSTLKIQRTERGDSAVYLCASSLGTSGDGYTFGSGTRLTVV.

The chain links TRBV6-1 to TRBJ2-6, with D hard to call. Germline CDR1 and CDR2: MNHNS and SASEGT. There are 17 residues in the CDR3. V lost 1 base and J 2 bases, leaving 12 bases between the germline ends. The CDR3 DNA reads as TGTGCCAGCAGTGAAGTTGCATGGGCTGCTGGGGCCAACGTCCTGACTTTC. Amino acid sequence: CASSEVAWAAGANVLTF.

The chain is built from TRBV16 and TRBJ1-4, with D hard to call. The V and J ends lost 0 bases and 4 bases respectively, with 12 bases between them. Germline values: CDR1 KGHSY, CDR2 FQNENV. This CDR3 region has 16 residues. The CDR3 region is CASSQSISGGNEKLFF. CDR3 nucleotide sequence: TGTGCCAGCAGCCAATCGATTTCAGGAGGTAATGAAAAACTGTTTTTT. Full variable domain (missing parts from reference TRBV16 and TRBJ1-4): GEEVAQTPKHLVRGEGQKAKLYCAPIKGHSYVFWYQQVLKNEFKFLISFQNENVFDETGMPKERFSAKCLPNSPCSLEIQATKLEDSAVYFCASSQSISGGNEKLFFGSGTQLSVL.

V gene TRBV19 combines with J gene TRBJ1-4; D is possibly TRBD1 (6 bases). The CDR3 runs to 14 residues. Trimming took 3 bases from V and 6 from J, leaving 11 bases between them. Germline V gene sequence: CDR1 LNHDA, CDR2 SQIVND (reference sequence). CDR3 region: CASSIRGADEKLFF. CDR3 sequence (DNA): TGTGCCAGTAGTATTCGGGGGGCAGATGAAAAACTGTTTTTT.

The chain is built from TRBV9 and TRBJ2-5; unclear D gene. V lost 0 bases and J lost 0, with 3 bases in between. From germline, CDR1 is SGDLS and CDR2 YYNGEE. This CDR3 has 13 amino acids. In DNA form, the CDR3 reads TGTGCCAGCAGCGTAGCCTACCAAGAGACCCAGTACTTC. Its protein product is CASSVAYQETQYF.

The CDR3 region has the DNA TGTGCCAGCTCACCAGCGGGACTAGCGGGAGTTGAGGGGTTCTTC. It translates to CASSPAGLAGVEGFF. The rearrangement links TRBV18 to TRBJ2-1, with 14 bases lining up with TRBD2. The CDR3 length is 15 residues. Per the germline V gene, CDR1 is KGHSH and CDR2 is LQKENI. The V gene end was trimmed by 2 bases and the J gene end by 15 bases; junction bases not matched to a gene: 9. The variable domain in full, completed from reference TRBV18 and TRBJ2-1, reads NAGVMQNPRHLVRRRGQEARLRCSPMKGHSHVYWYRQLPEEGLKFMVYLQKENIIDESGMPKERFSAEFPKEGPSILRIQQVVRGDSAAYFCASSPAGLAGVEGFFGPGTRLTVL.

The chain links TRBV7-6 to TRBJ1-4; D remains unclear. Germline lookup yields CDR1 SGHVS and CDR2 FNYEAQ. There are 14 residues in the CDR3. The germline V and J ends were trimmed by 1 base and 8 bases, with 11 bases remaining between them. The CDR3: CASSLEGGGEKLFF. CDR3 sequence (DNA): TGTGCCAGCAGCTTAGAGGGCGGAGGCGAAAAACTGTTTTTT.

The CDR3 DNA is TGTGCCAGCAGCGCAGACCGGGGGGTTTACCATGAGCAGTTCTTC. It specifies CASSADRGVYHEQFF. The chain combines TRBV7-2 with TRBJ2-1; TRBD2 matches 7 bases. Unmatched junction bases numbered 12, after V lost 5 bases and J lost 8 bases. The germline CDR1 and CDR2 sequences are SGHTA and FQGNSA. This CDR3 is built from 15 residues.

The chain couples TRBV4-1 to TRBJ1-5; TRBD1 matches 7 bases. Germline CDR1 reads MGHRA; CDR2 reads YSYEKL. The trim removed 2 bases at V and 2 bases at J, leaving 3 bases unmatched. The CDR3 contains 15 residues. CDR3 sequence (DNA): TGCGCCAGCAGCCAAATAGGACAGGGCAATCAGCCCCAGCATTTT. It yields the protein CASSQIGQGNQPQHF.

This chain connects TRBV11-3 to TRBJ2-1, with a weak D call TRBD2 (5 bases). V was clipped by 4 bases and J by 1 base, with 11 bases between them. The CDR3 is 15 amino acids. Looked up from germline, CDR1 is SGHNT and CDR2 is YENEEA. Written as DNA, the CDR3 is TGTGCCAGCAGCTCTGGGAGCGGTTCCTACAATGAGCAGTTCTTC. Amino acids: CASSSGSGSYNEQFF.

This clone was recorded only once. The V and J genes are TRBV6-5 and TRBJ2-3; weak D call: TRBD2 (6 bases). Trimming cost V 0 bases and J 5 bases, with 12 bases left between them. The CDR3 covers 15 residues. The germline gives CDR1 MNHEY, CDR2 SVGAGI. CDR3 residues: CASSYSGTPIDTQYF. In nucleotides, the CDR3 is TGTGCCAGCAGTTACTCAGGGACTCCCATAGATACGCAGTATTTT.

The chain joins TRBV6-1 to TRBJ2-3; tentatively, D is TRBD1 (5 bases). Germline loops: CDR1 MNHNS, CDR2 SASEGT. The CDR3 covers 15 residues. Deletions cut 4 bases from V and 5 bases from J, with 16 bases between. CDR3 sequence: CASSVRPGSEDTQYF. CDR3 coding DNA: TGTGCCAGCAGTGTCCGTCCAGGGTCGGAAGATACGCAGTATTTT.

The chain couples TRBV28 to TRBJ1-2; D is unclear. Trimming took 8 bases from V and 8 from J, leaving 15 bases between them. Looked up from germline, CDR1 is MDHEN and CDR2 is SYDVKM. CDR3 length equals 12 residues. CDR3 region: CASLQLAYGYTF. CDR3 sequence (DNA): TGTGCCAGCCTGCAACTAGCGTACGGCTACACCTTC.

V usage is TRBV5-1 and J usage is TRBJ2-2; D is ambiguous. There are 15 residues in the CDR3. Trimming left V 5 bases short and J 3 bases short, with 14 bases between. CDR1 is SGHRS, CDR2 YFSETQ, per germline. The CDR3 DNA sequence: TGCGCCAGCAGGGGTCCTGGAACGGACACCGGGGAGCTGTTTTTT. It specifies CASRGPGTDTGELFF.

V gene TRBV27 combines with J gene TRBJ2-1; D is ambiguous. V was cut by 7 bases and J by 4 bases, with 23 bases left in between. Germline V CDR1 and CDR2: MNHEY, SMNVEV (reference sequence). The CDR3 length is 17 residues. In DNA, the CDR3 is TGTGCCAGCACACCCATATCTGGACGGTACCTATACAATGAGCAGTTCTTC. Translated: CASTPISGRYLYNEQFF.